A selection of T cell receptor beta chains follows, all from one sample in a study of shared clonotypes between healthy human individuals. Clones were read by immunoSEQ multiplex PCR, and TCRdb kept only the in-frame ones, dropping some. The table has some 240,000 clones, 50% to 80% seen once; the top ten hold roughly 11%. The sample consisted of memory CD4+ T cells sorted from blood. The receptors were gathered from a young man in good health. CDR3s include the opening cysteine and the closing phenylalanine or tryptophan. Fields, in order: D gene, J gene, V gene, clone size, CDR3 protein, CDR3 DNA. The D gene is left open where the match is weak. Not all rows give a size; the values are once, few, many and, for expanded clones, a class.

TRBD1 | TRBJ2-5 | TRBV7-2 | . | CASSFPDRGQETQYF | TGTGCCAGCAGCTTCCCTGACAGGGGCCAAGAGACCCAGTACTTC
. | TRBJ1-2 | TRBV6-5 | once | CASRPETQWDYGYTF | TGTGCCAGCAGGCCTGAGACTCAGTGGGACTATGGCTACACCTTC
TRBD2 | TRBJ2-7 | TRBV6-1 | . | CASYYSGTYEQYF | TGTGCCAGCTATTACAGCGGGACCTACGAGCAGTACTTC
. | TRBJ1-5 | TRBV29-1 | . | CSVGGGASQPQHF | TGCAGCGTTGGAGGGGGGGCTAGTCAGCCCCAGCATTTT
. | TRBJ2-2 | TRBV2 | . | CASSEVRGNTGELFF | TGTGCCAGCAGTGAAGTCCGGGGGAACACCGGGGAGCTGTTTTTT
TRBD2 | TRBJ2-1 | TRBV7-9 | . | CASSLEGTSGNNEQFF | TGTGCCAGCAGCTTAGAAGGGACTAGCGGGAACAATGAGCAGTTCTTC
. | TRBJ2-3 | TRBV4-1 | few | CADSTDTQYF | TGCGCCGACAGCACAGATACGCAGTATTTT
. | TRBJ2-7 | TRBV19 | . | CASMHQGAYEQYF | TGTGCCAGTATGCATCAGGGCGCCTACGAGCAGTACTTC
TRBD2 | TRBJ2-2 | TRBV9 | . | CASSSSGSGTTGELFF | TGTGCCAGCAGTTCCTCGGGTAGCGGGACTACCGGGGAGCTGTTTTTT
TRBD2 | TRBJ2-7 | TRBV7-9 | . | CASSFGTSGRSLSYEQYF | TGTGCCAGCAGCTTCGGGACTAGCGGGAGATCCCTCTCCTACGAGCAGTACTTC
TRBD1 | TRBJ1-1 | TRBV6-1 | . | CASSLPGQVNTEAFF | TGTGCCAGCAGTTTACCGGGACAGGTGAACACTGAAGCTTTCTTT
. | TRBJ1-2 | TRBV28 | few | CASNSAGTGYGYTF | TGTGCCAGCAATTCCGCCGGGACGGGATATGGCTACACCTTC
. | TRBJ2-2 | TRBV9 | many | CASSPVDPGELFF | TGTGCCAGCAGCCCCGTTGACCCCGGGGAGCTGTTTTTT
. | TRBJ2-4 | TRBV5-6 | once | CASSLPGQLAKNIQYF | TGTGCCAGCAGCCTCCCCGGACAGCTAGCCAAAAACATTCAGTACTTC
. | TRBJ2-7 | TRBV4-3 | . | CASSQDVGTYYEQYF | TGCGCCAGCAGCCAAGATGTAGGGACCTACTACGAGCAGTACTTC
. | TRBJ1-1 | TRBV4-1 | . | CASSQEGTEIQRAFF | TGCGCCAGCAGCCAAGAAGGGACTGAGATTCAACGTGCTTTCTTT
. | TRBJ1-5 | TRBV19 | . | CASSRDKSGNQPQHF | TGTGCCAGTAGTAGAGACAAGTCGGGTAATCAGCCCCAGCATTTT
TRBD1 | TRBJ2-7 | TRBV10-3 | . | CAISETPGQGSPYEQYF | TGTGCCATCAGTGAGACTCCGGGACAGGGATCCCCCTACGAGCAGTACTTC
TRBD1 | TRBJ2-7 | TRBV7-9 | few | CASTRDSSPYEQYF | TGTGCCAGCACCCGGGACAGCTCCCCCTACGAGCAGTACTTC
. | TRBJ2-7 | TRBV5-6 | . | CASSPRAHSYEQYF | TGTGCCAGCAGCCCCCGGGCCCACTCCTACGAGCAGTACTTC
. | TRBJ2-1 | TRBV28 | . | CASSTLINNKQFF | TGTGCCAGCAGCACCCTCATAAACAATAAGCAGTTCTTC
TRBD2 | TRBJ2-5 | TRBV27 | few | CASSLSSLAAETQYF | TGTGCCAGCAGTTTATCGAGTCTAGCGGCGGAGACCCAGTACTTC
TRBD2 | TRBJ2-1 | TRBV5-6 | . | CASSLVAGGFYNEQFF | TGTGCCAGCAGCTTGGTTGCGGGAGGGTTTTACAATGAGCAGTTCTTC
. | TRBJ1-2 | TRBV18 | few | CASSPGRDYGYTF | TGTGCCAGCTCACCAGGCAGGGACTATGGCTACACCTTC
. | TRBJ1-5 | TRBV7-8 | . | CASSLAGTISNQPQHF | TGTGCCAGCAGCTTAGCTGGGACAATTAGCAATCAGCCCCAGCATTTT
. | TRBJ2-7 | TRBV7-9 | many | CASTRVGSHEQYF | TGTGCCAGCACCCGGGTAGGTAGCCACGAGCAGTACTTC
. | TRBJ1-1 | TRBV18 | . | CASPRGLTANTEAFF | TGTGCCAGCCCACGAGGGCTTACCGCGAACACTGAAGCTTTCTTT
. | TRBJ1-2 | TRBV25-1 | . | CASSEYGGYTF | TGTGCCAGCAGTGAATATGGTGGCTACACCTTC
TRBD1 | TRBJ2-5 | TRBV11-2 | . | CASSWGTATQETQYF | TGTGCCAGCAGCTGGGGGACAGCAACCCAAGAGACCCAGTACTTC
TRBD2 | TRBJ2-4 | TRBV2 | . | CASSESSGLVQYF | TGTGCCAGCAGTGAAAGCTCGGGACTAGTCCAGTACTTC
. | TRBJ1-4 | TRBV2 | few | CASSPRRPDRSNEKLFF | TGTGCCAGCAGCCCTCGAAGACCCGACAGGAGTAATGAAAAACTGTTTTTT
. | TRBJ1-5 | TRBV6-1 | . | CASSEISPPGNQPQHF | TGTGCCAGCAGTGAAATTAGTCCACCGGGCAATCAGCCCCAGCATTTT
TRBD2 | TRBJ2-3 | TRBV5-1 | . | CASSLDGTSGRDTQYF | TGCGCCAGCAGCTTGGATGGGACTAGCGGGAGGGATACGCAGTATTTT
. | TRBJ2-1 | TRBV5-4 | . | CASSLGTETYNEQFF | TGTGCCAGCAGCTTGGGGACCGAGACCTACAATGAGCAGTTCTTC
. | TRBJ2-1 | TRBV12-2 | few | CASRYRGRGRAAGEQFF | TGTGCAAGTCGCTATAGGGGGCGCGGGAGGGCCGCGGGTGAGCAGTTCTTC
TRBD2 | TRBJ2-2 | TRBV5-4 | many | CASSLYGLAVGTGELFF | TGTGCCAGCAGCTTGTACGGACTAGCGGTGGGGACCGGGGAGCTGTTTTTT
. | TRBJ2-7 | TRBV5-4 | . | CASSLGSAVVGYEQYF | TGTGCCAGCAGCTTGGGAAGCGCGGTAGTGGGCTACGAGCAGTACTTC
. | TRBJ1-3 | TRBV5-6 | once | CASSSDGAGGNTIYF | TGTGCCAGCAGCTCGGATGGGGCTGGTGGAAACACCATATATTTT
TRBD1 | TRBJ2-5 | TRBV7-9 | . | CASSSLPGQGQETQYF | TGTGCCAGCAGCTCCTTGCCCGGACAGGGTCAAGAGACCCAGTACTTC
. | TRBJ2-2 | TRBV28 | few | CASSFQRGTGELFF | TGTGCCAGCAGTTTTCAGCGAGGGACCGGGGAGCTGTTTTTT
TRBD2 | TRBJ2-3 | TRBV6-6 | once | CASRPTSGSSTDTQYF | TGTGCCAGCAGACCGACTAGCGGGTCTAGCACAGATACGCAGTATTTT
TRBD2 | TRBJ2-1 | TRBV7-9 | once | CASSLVAGGGLEFF | TGTGCCAGCAGCTTAGTGGCGGGAGGAGGGTTGGAGTTCTTC
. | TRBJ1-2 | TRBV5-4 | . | CASSLARSPWDGYTF | TGTGCCAGCAGCTTGGCCAGATCCCCTTGGGATGGCTACACCTTC
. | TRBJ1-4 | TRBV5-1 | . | CASSYGGGEKLFF | TGCGCCAGCAGCTATGGGGGTGGGGAAAAACTGTTTTTT
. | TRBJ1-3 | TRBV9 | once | CASSVGGGVTGNTIYF | TGTGCCAGCAGCGTTGGGGGAGGGGTCACTGGAAACACCATATATTTT
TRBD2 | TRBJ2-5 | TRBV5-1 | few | CASSPQPTSGSGETQYF | TGCGCCAGCAGCCCCCAACCGACTAGCGGGAGTGGGGAGACCCAGTACTTC
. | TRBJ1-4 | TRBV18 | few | CASSPPGVDEKLFF | TGTGCCAGCTCACCCCCGGGGGTTGATGAAAAACTGTTTTTT
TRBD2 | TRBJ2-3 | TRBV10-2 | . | CASQSGGTDTQYF | TGCGCCAGTCAGTCGGGAGGAACAGATACGCAGTATTTT
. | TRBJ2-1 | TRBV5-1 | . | CASSLGDFEGEQFF | TGCGCCAGCAGCTTGGGCGACTTCGAAGGTGAGCAGTTCTTC
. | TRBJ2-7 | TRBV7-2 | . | CASSLGGGYEQYF | TGTGCCAGCAGCTTAGGGGGTGGCTACGAGCAGTACTTC
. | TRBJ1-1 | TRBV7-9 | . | CASSLQAGNTEAFF | TGTGCCAGCAGCTTACAGGCGGGGAACACTGAAGCTTTCTTT
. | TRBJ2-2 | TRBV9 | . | CASSVAMGGNTGELFF | TGTGCCAGCAGCGTAGCTATGGGCGGGAACACCGGGGAGCTGTTTTTT
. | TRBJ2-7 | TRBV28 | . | CASGSGVSRQYF | TGTGCCAGCGGGTCGGGGGTTTCTAGGCAGTACTTC
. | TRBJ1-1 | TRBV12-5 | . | CASGLVQKGVNTEAFF | TGTGCTAGTGGTTTGGTACAGAAAGGCGTGAACACTGAAGCTTTCTTT